This record concerns one T cell receptor (beta chain) sequence. V lost 3 bases to trimming and J lost 4 bases, with 9 bases between them. This CDR3 comprises 13 residues. Per the germline V gene, CDR1 is LNHDA and CDR2 is SQIVND (reference sequence). This entry belongs to a study of blood T cell repertoires in COVID-19. Whole-study context: Both acute and convalescent COVID-19 samples were obtained from the United States, Italy and Spain. T cells, B-cell-depleted T cells, or PBMCs provided the cDNA or gDNA that served as material.

In the source study's methods: Reference gene primer amplification in the assay estimated nucleated cell counts. Assay used: immunoSEQ multiplex PCR; TCRdb lists only in-frame clones, some missing. V, J and clone size are taken as reported in that table, and D and trimming were inferred from the DNA itself. The profile shows 150,000 to 200,000 clones, approximately 90% of them singletons. J is TRBJ1-2 and V is TRBV19; possibly TRBD1 for D (6 bases). Material: peripheral blood. This receptor was identified in a middle-aged man with active or convalescent COVID-19. CDR3 in amino acids: CASSMGAGYGYTF. Written as DNA, the CDR3 is TGTGCCAGTAGTATGGGGGCAGGCTATGGCTACACCTTC.